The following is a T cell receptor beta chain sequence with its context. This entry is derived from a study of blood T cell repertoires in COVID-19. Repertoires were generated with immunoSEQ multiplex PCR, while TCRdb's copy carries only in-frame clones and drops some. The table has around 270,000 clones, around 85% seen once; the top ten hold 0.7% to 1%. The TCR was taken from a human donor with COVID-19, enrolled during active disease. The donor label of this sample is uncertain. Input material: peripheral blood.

The CDR3 region has the DNA TGTGCCAGTAGTCTGAGACCAGGGTTGGGCGAGCAGTTCTTC. Its protein is CASSLRPGLGEQFF. The chain carries TRBV19 and TRBJ2-1; possible D gene TRBD1, 5 bases. The V gene lost 5 bases and the J gene lost 10 bases, with 18 bases spanning the gap. CDR3 size: 14 residues. Germline V CDR1 and CDR2: LNHDA, SQIVND (reference sequence).